The 10 T cell receptor beta chains below all came from one sample that was sequenced in a study of radiotherapy plus CTLA-4 blockade in lung cancer. This table comes from immunoSEQ multiplex PCR, and its TCRdb copy is limited to in-frame clones, with some not included. In the table there are 25,000 to 40,000 clones, approximately 70% of which are singletons. Sequencing used peripheral blood, obtained from a patient treated with radiotherapy plus ipilimumab. These receptors came from a human donor with non-small cell lung cancer who had stable disease on radiotherapy plus ipilimumab.

The chain links TRBV10-3 to TRBJ1-5; 7 bases are shared with TRBD1. CDR1 and CDR2 from the germline V gene are ENHRY and SYGVKD. With V trimmed by 6 bases and J by 1 base, 6 bases remained unmatched. The CDR3 has 15 amino acids. CDR3 in amino acids: CAIREEGASNQPQHF. Written as DNA, the CDR3 is TGTGCCATCAGGGAAGAGGGGGCGAGCAATCAGCCCCAGCATTTT.

V gene TRBV14 combines with J gene TRBJ2-3, with D perhaps given as TRBD1 or TRBD2 (5 bases each). V lost 2 bases and J 11 bases, leaving 14 bases between the germline ends. The CDR3 has 13 amino acids. CDR1 is SGHDN, CDR2 FVKESK, per germline. CDR3: CASSQTRDGGQYF. CDR3 sequence (DNA): TGTGCCAGCAGCCAAACCAGGGACGGAGGGCAGTATTTT. The full variable domain, its missing parts supplied by reference TRBV14 and TRBJ2-3, is EAGVTQFPSHSVIEKGQTVTLRCDPISGHDNLYWYRRVMGKEIKFLLHFVKESKQDESGMPNNRFLAERTGGTYSTLKVQPAELEDSGVYFCASSQTRDGGQYFGPGTRLTVL.

This rearrangement joins TRBV2 to TRBJ2-3, with D perhaps matching TRBD1 or TRBD2 (5 bases each). The V and J ends lost 8 bases and 5 bases respectively, with 14 bases between them. The CDR3 runs 13 residues. Per the germline V gene, CDR1 is SNHLY and CDR2 is FYNNEI. The CDR3 nucleotides read TGTGCCAGCCTCCTAGGGGCGGGAGATACGCAGTATTTT. Translated: CASLLGAGDTQYF.

This clone is categorized as medium-sized. J is TRBJ2-7 and V is TRBV5-6; 7 nucleotides align to TRBD1. Germline CDR1 SGHDT, CDR2 YYEEEE. The CDR3 length is 13 residues. The V segment lost 4 bases and the J segment 2 bases; nucleotides outside the gene matches: 3. The CDR3 reads CASSVGQTYEQYF. CDR3 nucleotide sequence: TGTGCCAGCAGCGTGGGACAGACCTACGAGCAGTACTTC. Full variable domain (missing parts from reference TRBV5-6 and TRBJ2-7): DAGVTQSPTHLIKTRGQQVTLRCSPKSGHDTVSWYQQALGQGPQFIFQYYEEEERQRGNFPDRFSGHQFPNYSSELNVNALLLGDSALYLCASSVGQTYEQYFGPGTRLTVT.

This clone has more than one count but fewer than ten. This chain uses TRBV6-5 with TRBJ2-5; the D gene is possibly TRBD1 (5 bases). V was cut by 5 bases and J by 0 bases, with 10 bases left in between. Germline lookup yields CDR1 MNHEY and CDR2 SVGAGI. The CDR3 loop spans 14 amino acids. The CDR3 spells CASSRGQNQETQYF. As DNA, the CDR3 is TGTGCCAGCAGTAGAGGACAAAACCAAGAGACCCAGTACTTC.

The rearrangement links TRBV4-2 to TRBJ1-3; D remains ambiguous. V lost 4 bases to trimming and J lost 4 bases, with 2 bases between them. The CDR3 loop spans 11 amino acids. CDR1 is LGHNA and CDR2 is YNFKEQ in the germline V gene. CDR3 sequence (DNA): TGTGCCAGCAGCCTCGGAAACACCATATATTTT. Encoded protein: CASSLGNTIYF.

The chain carries TRBV19 and TRBJ1-1; perhaps TRBD1 as D (5 bases). Trimming took off 7 bases at V and 4 bases at J, with 19 bases between the two ends. CDR1 and CDR2 (germline): LNHDA, SQIVND (reference sequence). The CDR3 runs 15 residues. CDR3 bases: TGTGCCAGTACCCAGCTGGGGGTTGCGGGCACTGAAGCTTTCTTT. It encodes CASTQLGVAGTEAFF.

This rearrangement joins TRBV4-1 to TRBJ2-6; TRBD1 matches at 8 bases. Germline assignment: CDR1 MGHRA and CDR2 YSYEKL. V dropped 3 bases and J dropped 0; count of bases not matched to a gene: 7. This CDR3 spans 18 amino acids. The CDR3 sequence: CASSHPQGASSGANVLTF. CDR3 bases: TGCGCCAGCAGCCATCCCCAGGGGGCCAGCTCTGGGGCCAACGTCCTGACTTTC.

The rearrangement links TRBV19 to TRBJ2-2; TRBD2 might be the D (5 bases). V was cut by 3 bases and J by 4 bases, with 12 bases left in between. Germline V gene sequence: CDR1 LNHDA, CDR2 SQIVND (reference sequence). The CDR3 is 15 residues long. For the CDR3, the DNA is TGTGCCAGTAGTATCGAGGGCTTCGGCACCGGGGAGCTGTTTTTT. Amino acid sequence: CASSIEGFGTGELFF.

The chain couples TRBV5-1 to TRBJ2-3, with 12 bases aligning to TRBD2. The CDR3 totals 16 residues. The germline gives CDR1 SGHRS, CDR2 YFSETQ. Trimming cost V 4 bases and J 0 bases; bases outside gene matches: 3. The CDR3, as DNA: TGCGCCAGCAGCCAGGGGACTAGCGGGAGCACAGATACGCAGTATTTT. Encoded protein: CASSQGTSGSTDTQYF.